This T cell receptor beta chain comes out of a study of cytomegalovirus exposure and HLA in healthy donors (dated by TCRdb to the late 2010s). At the level of the whole study: In an earlier analysis of 450 to 750 of the donors, 276 Gb of sequence data and 100 million or so unique TCR beta sequences from about 179 million T cells were reported. Along with the roughly 670-subject first cohort, a separate validation cohort of over a hundred different subjects was used. Rather than using new phenotypic data, the later analysis identified candidate immune exposures from TCR beta sequences and from how often those sequences occurred across donors. The T cell repertoires of 666 subjects were profiled by immunosequencing and related to cytomegalovirus serostatus. Both class I and class II loci were covered by HLA typing, at four-digit resolution. The study aimed to test whether cataloging public T cell receptors could reveal signatures of past pathogen exposure. All discovery cohort repertoires had been generated using a single sequencing platform. An early release covering roughly 640 HLA-typed donors comprised approximately 290 gigabases of sequencing data and about 90 million unique TCR sequences. Among several hundred genotyped donors of the cohort, an average of approximately 220,000 unique TCR beta nucleotide sequences was sequenced per donor, of which about 19% were non-productive. The study combined high-throughput TCR immunosequencing, statistical association of individual TCRs with disease status, and machine learning to predict cytomegalovirus infection status. An earlier analysis of approximately 580 of the donors used high-throughput TCR beta sequencing to judge whether each TCR beta V gene segment behaved as functional or pseudogenic. Typing coverage varied by locus: roughly 620-640 donors for A, B, C, DRB1 and DQB1; more than 500 for DQA1; around 610 for DPA1; 450 to 480 for DPB1. Donor age, sex, ethnicity and CMV serostatus were compiled alongside the repertoire data. Genome-wide SNP genotypes for about 55% of the roughly 670 donors were used in a later genetic analysis, which treated that subset as a discovery cohort. To study patterns of TCR occurrence, a later analysis re-analyzed previously published TCR beta repertoires from around 700 donors and added high-resolution HLA genotyping. The genetic ancestry cluster associated with self-reported Caucasian donors included around 76% of the roughly 400 genotyped donors. A few DR-DQ haplotypes were handled as single units for association and clustering because linkage in the cohort was strong.

The library was produced with the immunoSEQ multiplex PCR assay. For the multiplex PCR, a mixture combining 60 forward primers for TCR Vbeta segments and 13 reverse primers for TCR Jbeta segments was used. Amplification of the CDR3 region of rearranged TCR beta genes was performed with a multiplex PCR assay on genomic DNA. Amplified TCR beta libraries were sequenced as 87-base-pair reads on the Illumina HiSeq System. The authors processed their data as follows. A later analysis tallied around 87 million unique TCR beta chains across the approximately 670 repertoires, and about 10 million of those chains were shared by two or more donors. Raw reads were error-corrected and collapsed into unique sequences by a nearest-neighbor algorithm in which closely related sequences were merged to remove PCR and sequencing errors. V, D and J gene segments were assigned by aligning CDR3 sequences to IMGT reference sequences. For a sequence to be retained, a match of at least six nucleotides was required to both a V gene segment and a J gene segment. Rearrangements were called productive when the CDR3 lacked stop codons and stayed in frame with V and J; all others were non-productive. Following IMGT convention, CDR3 was defined as the stretch from the second conserved V-encoded cysteine up to the conserved J-encoded phenylalanine. The earlier analysis of a few hundred of the donors excluded sequences that lacked an unambiguous match to a single V gene segment. In an earlier analysis of about 590 of the donors, a V segment was called functional when productive rearrangements were above 56.7%, and segregating when the standard deviation between donors exceeded 5%. A statistical classification framework was built to diagnose cytomegalovirus status from the catalog of TCR beta chain sequences. In a later analysis, TCR nucleotide sequences were compared against IMGT/GENE-DB human TR gene sequences so that V and J genes could be assigned. In a later analysis, CDR3 sequences and most-parsimonious VDJ recombination scenarios were assigned using the TCRdist pipeline. A later analysis defined each TCR beta chain by its CDR3 amino acid sequence plus V-gene family, and excluded reads lacking a unique V-gene family. A later analysis removed 500 to 600 highly shared, low-generation-probability nucleotide sequences to deal with suspected cross-contamination and a sequencing artifact. In a later analysis, a clonal expansion index was calculated for each public chain from normalized within-repertoire ranks of inferred template counts. In a later analysis, generation probabilities were computed with a VDJ recombination model fitted to out-of-frame rearrangements, and the resulting probabilities were checked against IGoR. Hypergeometric tests were used in a later analysis to score TCR-TCR, TCR-HLA and TCR-CMV co-occurrence, with a repertoire-size bias correction applied to the TCR pairs. A later analysis estimated false discovery rates by permuting HLA or CMV assignments 20 times. In a later analysis, co-occurring TCRs were grouped with DBSCAN, and TCRdist sequence similarity was added when clustering was performed within HLA-allele-positive subsets. Repertoires with fewer than 30,000 or more than 120,000 public chains were left out of co-occurrence clustering, as were four to six repertoires with anomalous nucleotide sharing. TCRdb stores this immuneACCESS table with in-frame sequences only. Part of the clones is absent; in the studies checked, under half of the shortfall reflects unresolved V genes, and no reason is known for the rest. V, J and clone size reflect that table, while D and trimming were determined from the DNA. The sample table lists about 90,000 clones, over 60% of them with a count of one. Of the sample, roughly 4.5% falls within the top ten clones.

The cohort was made up of roughly 670 healthy bone marrow donors. At the time of sampling, every cohort member was nominally healthy, though immune exposures that went unrecorded were likely present. The donor tested CMV seropositive and was one of the 289 seropositive cohort members. Every donor gave a peripheral blood sample, and the peripheral blood mononuclear cells from that sample were used for TCR beta sequencing. Genomic DNA extraction from the blood cell samples was performed with the Qiagen DNeasy Blood Extraction Kit. Concerning this clone: The antigen it binds to is not known. Nothing much larger sits one base from this clone, and base qualities are not available.

Trimming removed 1 base from V and 5 bases from J, leaving 8 bases between the germline ends. CDR1 and CDR2 (SGHTA, FQGTGA) derive from the germline V gene. There are 14 amino acids in the CDR3, from cysteine to phenylalanine inclusive. Here the CDR3 DNA is all that survives: 42 bases in frame from base 1. Study-wide findings and limitations: In a later analysis, TCR association rates were found to vary across HLA loci, with the most associated TCRs seen for DRB1 alleles and the fewest for HLA-C alleles. The sequencing pipeline was judged likely to have produced a cluster of highly shared sequence variants as a technical artifact. While some public TCRs were present in many individuals, most TCR sequences turned up only very rarely across donors. A further reported finding was that TCR beta sequences accurately predicted the HLA-A and HLA-B alleles for most subjects in the first cohort. It was suggested by the authors that the approach could potentially be generalized to other disease states and immunological phenotypes. Only TCR beta chains were sequenced in this cohort, and the absence of alpha or paired-chain data limited detectable features. Compared with equally common non-associated chains, HLA-associated TCR beta chains in a later analysis were more clonally expanded and had lower generation probabilities. Sequencing depth was assumed to be roughly uniform across donors in the presence/absence analyses, though that assumption may not hold. A later analysis found that most CMV-associated TCR beta chains appeared HLA-restricted, with HLA associations seemingly driven largely by CMV exposure. A total of fewer than 200 TCR beta chains were listed by the study as associated with cytomegalovirus. The earlier analysis of 587 of the donors excluded some 16 rarely observed V segments, including chromosome 9 orphons, because counts were too low. Some IMGT-functional V segments, including TRBV6-2 and TRBV6-3, could not be distinguished by the 87-base-pair reads and were therefore excluded. A later analysis reported that several top co-occurrence clusters appeared linked to parvovirus B19, influenza, CMV and Epstein-Barr virus. Broadly in line with IMGT annotations, most TCR beta V segments showed up in productive rearrangements about 87% or about 30% of the time in an earlier analysis of some 590 of the donors. In a later genetic analysis, a missense DCLRE1C variant was associated with V-gene and J-gene trimming of TCR beta chains, and the association was replicated in an independent cohort. A later analysis associated 16,951 TCR beta sequences with specific HLA alleles at a false discovery rate of 0.05. CMV serostatus was the only immune exposure information available for the cohort. Correlated functional status among segregating V segments might be attributable to linkage disequilibrium, but an unknown experimental factor could not be ruled out. Cytomegalovirus status was reported to be diagnosed by the classifier with high specificity and sensitivity in both the original and validation cohorts. Because HLA typing was unavailable for some donors at each locus, only the typed subset was used in association tests. A later genetic analysis reported fewer N-insertions in productive TCRs among donors in an Asian-associated ancestry cluster than the roughly 620-donor mean. When HLA alleles, especially DR and DQ, strongly co-occurred, TCR associations were difficult to assign to individual alleles. A few of the identified cytomegalovirus-associated TCR beta chains were confirmed in vitro to be specific for cytomegalovirus antigens.

Sequencing was performed on PBMCs. This clonotype was sampled from a woman in her forties in good health and CMV-seropositive. This chain is built from TRBV7-3 and TRBJ2-2, with no confidently assigned D gene. The CDR3 has the sequence CASSLSLGTGELFF. In nucleotide form, the sequence is TGTGCCAGCAGCTTAAGTCTCGGGACCGGGGAGCTGTTTTTT. Here the CDR3 is joined to the reference TRBV7-3 and TRBJ2-2 genes, and the full variable domain is: GAGVSQTPSNKVTEKGKYVELRCDPISGHTALYWYRQSLGQGPEFLIYFQGTGAADDSGLPNDRFFAVRPEGSVSTLKIQRTERGDSAVYLCASSLSLGTGELFFGEGSRLTVL.